The present TCR beta chain was sequenced within a study of cytomegalovirus exposure and HLA in healthy donors. Germline CDR1 and CDR2: GTSNPN and SVGIG (reference sequence). The CDR3 covers 12 residues. The V segment lost 5 bases and the J segment 7 bases; nucleotides outside the gene matches: 3. Amplification used 60 Vbeta primers and 13 Jbeta primers. TCRdb's copy holds only in-frame clones and misses some; the assay was immunoSEQ multiplex PCR. The sample includes about 70,000 clones, around 69% of them seen just once. The source material was PBMCs. The TCR originated in a human donor in good health. The gene calls are TRBV30 and TRBJ1-3; 9 bases match TRBD1. As DNA, the CDR3 is TGTGCCTGGGAACAGGGGGCCAACACCATATATTTT. Amino acids: CAWEQGANTIYF.